The clone carrying this T cell receptor (beta chain) was found many times. Its antigen is undetermined. CDR3 length: 14 residues. The V and J ends lost 4 bases and 2 bases respectively, with 10 bases between them. This specimen belongs to a study of CD8+CD57+ T cells in acquired aplastic anemia. Study results and caveats: Researchers report that twenty-nine CD8+ CDR3 sequences appeared in both patients and controls.

The template used for profiling TCR beta VDJ and CDR3 was genomic DNA. TCRdb processed the reads anew with MiXCR; each CDR3 protein has one entry. This sample has about 180,000 distinct CDR3 sequences, with more than 60% found just once. Patients included in sequencing had previously demonstrated CD8+CD57+ cell expansion by flow cytometry. Sequenced input: sorted CD4+, CD8+, or CD8+CD57+ T cells (not recorded which) from PBMCs. The clonotype originates from a human donor with aplastic anemia. The chain has TRBV12-3 or TRBV12-4 and TRBJ2-3, with D possibly being TRBD1 (6 bases). For the CDR3, the DNA is TGTGCCAGCAGTTCAGACAGGTTCACAGATACGCAGTATTTT. This gives the protein CASSSDRFTDTQYF.